The rows below give T cell receptor beta chains drawn from one sample of a study of blood T cell repertoires in COVID-19. Some clones are missing from TCRdb's copy, which holds only in-frame ones; the method was immunoSEQ multiplex PCR. The data show just over 65,000 clones, with 86% seen just once and roughly 8.1% held by the top ten. Sequencing used peripheral blood. These receptor sequences come from a man younger than 40 with acute or convalescent COVID-19. Each CDR3 is given with its conserved first and last residue. The D gene is left open where the match is weak. Where a row states a size, it is once, few, many or the class of an expanded clone; other rows omit it.

d_call j_call clone_size v_call cdr3_nt cdr3_aa
. TRBJ2-2 . TRBV7-2 TGTGCCAGCAGCTTAGGGAGGACCGGGGAGCTGTTTTTT CASSLGRTGELFF
TRBD1 TRBJ1-4 few TRBV28 TGTGCCAGCAGTCGGGACAGGCCCAGAACTACTAATGAAAAACTGTTTTTT CASSRDRPRTTNEKLFF
. TRBJ1-2 . TRBV28 TGTGCCAGCAGGTCAGGGCAATATGGCTACACCTTC CASRSGQYGYTF
TRBD2 TRBJ2-3 . TRBV9 TGTGCCAGCAGCGTATCAACTAGCGGGAGTTATAGAGATACGCAGTATTTT CASSVSTSGSYRDTQYF
. TRBJ2-4 . TRBV7-2 TGTGCCAGCTACGGGGGGCGCAAAAACATTCAGTACTTC CASYGGRKNIQYF
. TRBJ2-2 . TRBV5-4 TGTGCCAGCAGCCCAGGGGCCCCTCTTACCGGGGAGCTGTTTTTT CASSPGAPLTGELFF
. TRBJ2-5 . TRBV9 TGTGCCAGCAGCACTCACTTAGTCGAGACCCAGTACTTC CASSTHLVETQYF
. TRBJ1-4 . TRBV7-9 TGTGCCAGCAGCTTCGGCACGGGACAAGTTAATGAAAAACTGTTTTTT CASSFGTGQVNEKLFF
. TRBJ2-1 . TRBV6-5 TGTGCCAGCAGTTTTGGGAGCTCCTACAATGAGCAGTTCTTC CASSFGSSYNEQFF
TRBD1 TRBJ1-1 . TRBV20-1 TGCAGTGCTAGTCTCGGACAGGGTGCCGAAGCTTTCTTT CSASLGQGAEAFF
TRBD2 TRBJ2-1 . TRBV7-9 TGTGCCAGCAGCCACAGCGGGAGTAAGAATGAGCAGTTCTTC CASSHSGSKNEQFF
TRBD1 TRBJ1-6 few TRBV7-2 TGTGCCAGCAGCCTTTTGACAGGGGCAAGCTCACCCCTCCACTTT CASSLLTGASSPLHF
TRBD1 TRBJ1-3 few TRBV2 TGTGCCAGCAGGGACAGGGGCTCTGGAAACACCATATATTTT CASRDRGSGNTIYF
. TRBJ2-2 . TRBV30 TGTGCCTTACAGTGGACCGGGGAGCTGTTTTTT CALQWTGELFF
. TRBJ1-6 . TRBV3-1/TRBV3-2 TGTGCCAGCAGCCTTGGCCAAGGGAGGAATTCACCCCTCCACTTT CASSLGQGRNSPLHF
. TRBJ2-4 many TRBV2 TGTGCCAGCAACCGACAGGCTATAGCCAAAAACATTCAGTACTTC CASNRQAIAKNIQYF
TRBD2 TRBJ2-3 . TRBV7-9 TGTGCCAGCAGCAATAGCCGACTAGCGGGAGGGAGCACAGATACGCAGTATTTT CASSNSRLAGGSTDTQYF
. TRBJ1-1 . TRBV12-3/TRBV12-4 TGTGCCAGCAGTTATGGGGGGGTTGAAGCTTTCTTT CASSYGGVEAFF
. TRBJ2-5 . TRBV5-1 TGCGCCAGCAGCTCCATACAGAGTCCACAAGAGACCCAGTACTTC CASSSIQSPQETQYF
TRBD2 TRBJ2-1 . TRBV5-1 TGCGCCAGCAGCTTGGTGACTAGCGGTTACAATGAGCAGTTCTTC CASSLVTSGYNEQFF
TRBD2 TRBJ2-7 . TRBV5-1 TGCGCCAGCAGCTTAGAGCCCGGACTAGCGGAAAACTACGAGCAGTACTTC CASSLEPGLAENYEQYF
TRBD1 TRBJ2-4 . TRBV7-9 TGTGCCAGCAGCTTAAAACAGGGGCTTCAGTACTTC CASSLKQGLQYF
TRBD1 TRBJ2-2 . TRBV28 TGTGCCATCAAACAGGGGGCGCTTAGCGGGGAGCTGTTTTTT CAIKQGALSGELFF
. TRBJ1-4 . TRBV7-8 TGTGCCAGCAAGCGGGGGCGAAGGGGCACTAATGAAAAACTGTTTTTT CASKRGRRGTNEKLFF
. TRBJ2-3 . TRBV5-8 TGTGCCAGCCCCTTAGCTGTAACATTGTGGGGACTTGCTGAAGATACGCAGTATTTT CASPLAVTLWGLAEDTQYF
. TRBJ2-3 . TRBV28 TGTGCCAGCAGTTTATTGGCAACCACAGATACGCAGTATTTT CASSLLATTDTQYF
. TRBJ1-4 . TRBV7-2 TGTGCCAGCAGCTTAGTTTGGGGAGCTAATGAAAAACTGTTTTTT CASSLVWGANEKLFF
. TRBJ2-3 . TRBV9 TGTGCCAGCAGCGTGCATACTAGCACAGATACGCAGTATTTT CASSVHTSTDTQYF
TRBD1 TRBJ2-5 . TRBV11-2 TGTGCCAGCAGCTTAGGGGTCAGGGGGATGGAGACCCAGTACTTC CASSLGVRGMETQYF
. TRBJ1-6 . TRBV12-3/TRBV12-4 TGTGCCAGCAGTTTGGGGCGGAATTCACCCCTCCACTTT CASSLGRNSPLHF